This is a list of T cell receptor beta chains from one sample in a study of post-analysis software for immune sequencing data. TCRdb itself ran the PCR reads through MiXCR, one entry per CDR3 protein. The repertoire holds hundreds of thousands of distinct CDR3 sequences, with around 40% as singletons. The sequencing sample was made of blood. These TCRs come from a girl aged 10 to 17 with multiple sclerosis. Each CDR3 is given with its conserved first and last residue. Fields, in order: CDR3 protein, J gene, D gene, CDR3 length, V gene, clone size. The D gene is left open where the match is weak. Where a row states a size, it is once, few, many or the class of an expanded clone; other rows omit it.

CASSSRGGNSYEQYF	TRBJ2-7	NA	15	TRBV27	NA
CASRRGRDNEQYF	TRBJ2-5	NA	13	TRBV27	NA
CASSFSGSYSNQPQHF	TRBJ1-5	NA	16	TRBV7-2	NA
CASSLSPPSGGKETQYF	TRBJ2-5	TRBD2	17	TRBV7-3	NA
CASSDGRGARETQYF	NA	NA	15	TRBV12-3/TRBV12-4	NA
CASSQPKMFRDRVTDTQYF	TRBJ2-3	TRBD1	19	TRBV4-1	few
CASGGRTVYVEQFF	TRBJ2-1	NA	14	TRBV28	NA
CASSSTANTGELFF	TRBJ2-2	NA	14	TRBV7-2	NA
CASSEGGTRTAFF	TRBJ1-1	NA	13	TRBV6-1	NA
CASSLASLESETQYF	NA	NA	15	TRBV5-1	few
CASLKRTAEVSYEQYF	TRBJ2-7	NA	16	TRBV6-4	NA
CSVGQGINQPQHF	TRBJ1-5	TRBD1	13	TRBV29-1	NA